The clone carrying this T cell receptor (beta chain) has a count of ten or more. Germline CDR1 DFQATT, CDR2 SNEGSKA (reference sequence). The CDR3 consists of 15 residues. V was clipped by 6 bases and J by 8 bases, with 20 bases between them. Profiling of TCR beta VDJ combinations and CDR3 sequences used genomic DNA as template. TCRdb processed the reads anew with MiXCR; each CDR3 protein has one entry. The sample includes some 150,000 distinct CDR3 sequences, around two fifths seen only once; the top ten take 7.5% to 9.5%. This entry comes from a study of CD8+CD57+ T cells in acquired aplastic anemia.

The sample was sorted CD4+, CD8+, or CD8+CD57+ T cells (not recorded which) from PBMCs. The rearrangement joins TRBV20-1 to TRBJ1-6, with D possibly TRBD1 on 6 matching bases. The sequence was obtained from a human donor in good health, serving as a control. CDR3 in amino acids: CSARRGGALHSPLHF. The CDR3 bases are TGCAGTGCCCGCCGAGGGGGGGCTCTTCATTCACCCCTCCACTTT.